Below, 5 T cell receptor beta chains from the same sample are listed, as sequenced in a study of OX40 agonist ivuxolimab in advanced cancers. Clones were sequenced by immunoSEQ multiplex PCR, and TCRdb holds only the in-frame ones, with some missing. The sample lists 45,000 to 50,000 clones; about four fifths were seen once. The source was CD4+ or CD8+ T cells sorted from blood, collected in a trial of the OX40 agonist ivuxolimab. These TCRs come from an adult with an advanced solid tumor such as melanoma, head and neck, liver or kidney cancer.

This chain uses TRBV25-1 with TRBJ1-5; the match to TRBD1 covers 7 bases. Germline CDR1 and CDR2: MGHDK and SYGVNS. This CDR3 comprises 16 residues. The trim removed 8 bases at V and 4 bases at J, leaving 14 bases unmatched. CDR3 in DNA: TGTGCCAGCCAAAACGTGACAGGGTTATGTAATCAGCCCCAGCATTTT. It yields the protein CASQNVTGLCNQPQHF.

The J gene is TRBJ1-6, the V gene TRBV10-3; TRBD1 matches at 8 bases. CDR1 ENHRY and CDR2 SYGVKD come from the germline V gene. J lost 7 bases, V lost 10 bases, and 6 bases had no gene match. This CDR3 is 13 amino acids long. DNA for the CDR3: TGTGCCAGCCAGAGACAGGGGAATTCACCCCTCCACTTT. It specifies CASQRQGNSPLHF.

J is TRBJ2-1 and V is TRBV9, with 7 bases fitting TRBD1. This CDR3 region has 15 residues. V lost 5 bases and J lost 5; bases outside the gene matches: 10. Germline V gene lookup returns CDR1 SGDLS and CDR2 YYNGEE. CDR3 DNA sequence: TGTGCCAGCAGTGCGCACGGGACAGCAGACAATGAGCAGTTCTTC. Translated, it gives CASSAHGTADNEQFF.

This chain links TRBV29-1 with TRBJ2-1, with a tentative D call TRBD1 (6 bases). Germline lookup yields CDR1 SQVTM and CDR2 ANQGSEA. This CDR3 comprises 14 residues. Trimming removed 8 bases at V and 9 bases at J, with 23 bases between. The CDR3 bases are TGCAGCTCTCAGCGCTCAGGGGCGCAGGGTGAGCAGTTCTTC. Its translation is CSSQRSGAQGEQFF.

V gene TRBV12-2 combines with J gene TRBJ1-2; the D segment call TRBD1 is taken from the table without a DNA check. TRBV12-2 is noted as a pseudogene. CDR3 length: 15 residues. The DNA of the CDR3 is TGTGCAAGTCGCTTAGGACAGGGGACTAACTATGGCTACACCTTC. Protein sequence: CASRLGQGTNYGYTF.